This passage covers 10 T cell receptor beta chains from one sample sequenced in a study of blood T cell repertoires in COVID-19. The assay was immunoSEQ multiplex PCR, and TCRdb's table has in-frame clones only and misses some. The sample lists over 90,000 clones, over 65% occurring once. The specimen was peripheral blood. The receptor source for this set is a man aged 65-85 years with COVID-19, enrolled during active disease.

V usage is TRBV4-3 and J usage is TRBJ2-5; 8 bases fit TRBD1. Germline-derived CDR1 and CDR2 are LGHNA and YSLEER. There are 15 residues in the CDR3. J gave up 5 bases and V 4 bases, and 9 bases lay outside the gene matches. The DNA for the CDR3 is TGCGCCAGCAGCCTCCAGACAGGGGCTGGCGAGACCCAGTACTTC. Amino acid sequence: CASSLQTGAGETQYF.

The chain links TRBV11-2 to TRBJ2-3; 14 bases match TRBD2. Per germline, CDR1 SGHAT and CDR2 FQNNGV. The V segment lost 1 base and the J segment 7 bases; nucleotides outside the gene matches: 7. CDR3 length: 17 residues. For the CDR3, the DNA is TGTGCCAGCAGCTTAGGACCGGGACTAGCGGGAGTTTATACGCAGTATTTT. This encodes CASSLGPGLAGVYTQYF.

This clone was seen only once. V and J are TRBV5-1 and TRBJ2-7, with 10 bases that match TRBD2. The CDR3 is made up of 15 amino acids. The J segment lost 2 bases and the V segment lost 1 base, leaving 3 bases of the junction unmatched. CDR1 is SGHRS and CDR2 is YFSETQ in the germline V gene. The CDR3 DNA follows: TGCGCCAGCAGCTTGATCCTAGCGGGGGCCTACGAGCAGTACTTC. Encoded protein: CASSLILAGAYEQYF.

V is TRBV6-1 and J is TRBJ1-3; D unresolved. The V gene's germline CDR1 is MNHNS and CDR2 SASEGT. The V end lost 0 bases, the J end lost 0 bases, and 9 bases lay between the germline ends. The CDR3 sequence is 16 residues long. CDR3 DNA sequence: TGTGCCAGCAGTGAAGCAGTGGCTCTCTCTGGAAACACCATATATTTT. It codes for CASSEAVALSGNTIYF.

This rearrangement joins TRBV28 to TRBJ2-5; the D gene is possibly TRBD2 (7 bases). Germline loops: CDR1 MDHEN, CDR2 SYDVKM. The CDR3 spans 12 residues. Trimming removed 7 bases from V and 9 bases from J, with 15 bases in between. CDR3 in amino acids: CASTEGGLAQYF. The DNA for the CDR3 is TGTGCCAGCACCGAGGGGGGGCTGGCCCAGTACTTC.

CDR3 nucleotide sequence: TGTGCCAGCAGCCCTGGACAGGTCGATGGCTACACCTTC. Translating gives CASSPGQVDGYTF. The V call is TRBV6-6, the J call TRBJ1-2, with 7 bases matching TRBD1. The trim removed 6 bases at V and 6 bases at J, leaving 7 bases unmatched. Germline V gives CDR1 MNHNY, CDR2 SVGAGI (reference sequence). This CDR3 is built from 13 residues.

J is TRBJ2-5 and V is TRBV7-9; TRBD2 matches at 8 bases. V dropped 2 bases and J dropped 5; count of bases not matched to a gene: 4. CDR3 length: 14 amino acids. Germline CDR1 is SEHNR and CDR2 is FQNEAQ (reference sequence). The CDR3 spells CASSLREGRETQYF. CDR3 nucleotide sequence: TGTGCCAGCAGCTTACGGGAGGGCCGGGAGACCCAGTACTTC.

The J gene is TRBJ1-5, the V gene TRBV2; 10 positions match TRBD1. This CDR3 is 15 amino acids long. V lost 8 bases, J lost 2 bases, and 6 bases stayed unmatched. Germline assignment: CDR1 SNHLY and CDR2 FYNNEI. The CDR3 nucleotides are TGTGCCAGCGGGGACAGGGGATCTCGCAATCAGCCCCAGCATTTT. Its translation: CASGDRGSRNQPQHF.

The chain uses TRBV4-3 and TRBJ2-5; 15 bases align to TRBD2. J was trimmed by 5 bases and V by 1 base; bases with no gene match: 14. The CDR3 extends over 20 amino acids. Germline V gene lookup returns CDR1 LGHNA and CDR2 YSLEER. DNA for the CDR3: TGCGCCAGCAGCCAAGGCCGGACTAGCGGGAGGGCCTGGGTATCTGAGACCCAGTACTTC. Protein product: CASSQGRTSGRAWVSETQYF.

V is TRBV2 and J is TRBJ2-3, with D maybe TRBD2 (6 bases). The CDR3 sequence is 16 residues long. The V end lost 8 bases, the J end lost 0 bases, and 18 bases lay between the germline ends. CDR1 and CDR2 (germline): SNHLY, FYNNEI. The CDR3 nucleotides are TGTGCCAGCTCGACCCGGGAGCGGCTTAGCACAGATACGCAGTATTTT. Protein: CASSTRERLSTDTQYF. The complete variable domain, with remaining parts taken from reference TRBV2 and TRBJ2-3, reads EPEVTQTPSHQVTQMGQEVILRCVPISNHLYFYWYRQILGQKVEFLVSFYNNEISEKSEIFDDQFSVERPDGSNFTLKIRSTKLEDSAMYFCASSTRERLSTDTQYFGPGTRLTVL.